The entry below gives a single T cell receptor (beta chain) sequence along with its context. The clone's antigen remains unknown. Base qualities are missing; no much larger clone stands one base away. For sequencing of the TCRbeta CDR3 region, genomic DNA was extracted from the sorted cells. The immunoSEQ Assay was used for sequencing of TCRbeta CDR3 regions. TCRdb took this table from immuneACCESS and kept in-frame rearrangements with V and J called. Such tables lack part of the clones; where checked against another copy, unresolved V genes explain under half of the gap, and the rest is unexplained. In this sample the table shows some 80,000 clones, 75% to 90% of which occur a single time. Roughly 0.38% of the sample is in the top ten clones. The sample originates from a study of OX40 agonist ivuxolimab in advanced cancers. Looking at the study overall: Ivuxolimab, which targeted the costimulatory receptor OX40 (CD134), was an agonistic, fully human IgG2 monoclonal antibody. Intravenous ivuxolimab was administered to patients every 2 weeks at six dose levels: 0.01, 0.1, 0.3, 1.5, 3 and 10 mg/kg. Of the 50 or so patients in dose escalation, around 20 had hepatocellular carcinoma, approximately 15 had melanoma, 9 had renal cell carcinoma and 9 had head and neck cancer. In the dose-escalation cohort, approximately 80% of patients were male, and the mean age was roughly 60 years with a range of roughly 20 to 79. Prior anti-PD-1, anti-PD-L1 or anti-CTLA-4 therapy was permitted, and checkpoint inhibitors had been received by approximately 39% of dose-escalation patients. Partial responses occurred in three dose-escalation patients: two with cutaneous melanoma and one with hepatocellular carcinoma. Peripheral TCRbeta sequencing aimed to test whether ivuxolimab altered TCR sequence diversity and caused clonal T-cell expansion. The paper reports the monotherapy dose-escalation portion (N ≈ 50 patients) of the phase I ivuxolimab trial.

Study-wide conclusions, independent of this receptor: After ivuxolimab, CD8+ T cells had more expanded clones than CD4+ T cells on average. The antigen specificity of the clonally expanded peripheral T cells was not determined. At doses of 0.1 to 3.0 mg/kg, clonal expansion of both CD4+ and CD8+ blood T cells was observed from baseline to week 6. Low levels of normalized T-cell clonal expansion were also shown by some nonresponding patients. In the 0.1-3.0 mg/kg groups, partial responders had among the lowest normalized peripheral clonal expansion, particularly in CD8+ T cells.

The trial excluded patients who had a history of autoimmune disease or were on systemic immunosuppression. Peripheral blood for TCR sequencing was collected from all dose cohorts at baseline, on cycle 4 day 1, and on cycle 7 day 1. Samples came from an open-label, multicenter, first-in-human phase I dose-escalation trial of ivuxolimab. The trial enrolled adults with locally advanced or metastatic head and neck squamous cell, hepatocellular, melanoma or renal cell carcinoma. Before TCR sequencing, CD4+ T cells and CD8+ T cells from peripheral blood were sorted into separate populations. CDR1 is given as SGHNT and CDR2 as YYREEE, both from the germline V gene (reference sequence). V drops 3 bases and J drops 4 bases, leaving 14 bases in between. From cysteine to phenylalanine, the CDR3 is 14 amino acids long. Only the CDR3 DNA stays, 42 bases, in frame from base 1.

The clonotype was recovered from an adult with an advanced solid tumor such as melanoma, head and neck, liver or kidney cancer. The sample here was CD4+ or CD8+ T cells sorted from blood, taken in a trial of the OX40 agonist ivuxolimab. The rearrangement combines TRBV5-4 with TRBJ2-7; the D region may be TRBD1 or TRBD2, each matching 5 bases equally. The CDR3 corresponds to CASSSRDPKYEQYF. The DNA reads as follows: TGTGCCAGCAGCTCCCGGGACCCCAAATACGAGCAGTACTTC.